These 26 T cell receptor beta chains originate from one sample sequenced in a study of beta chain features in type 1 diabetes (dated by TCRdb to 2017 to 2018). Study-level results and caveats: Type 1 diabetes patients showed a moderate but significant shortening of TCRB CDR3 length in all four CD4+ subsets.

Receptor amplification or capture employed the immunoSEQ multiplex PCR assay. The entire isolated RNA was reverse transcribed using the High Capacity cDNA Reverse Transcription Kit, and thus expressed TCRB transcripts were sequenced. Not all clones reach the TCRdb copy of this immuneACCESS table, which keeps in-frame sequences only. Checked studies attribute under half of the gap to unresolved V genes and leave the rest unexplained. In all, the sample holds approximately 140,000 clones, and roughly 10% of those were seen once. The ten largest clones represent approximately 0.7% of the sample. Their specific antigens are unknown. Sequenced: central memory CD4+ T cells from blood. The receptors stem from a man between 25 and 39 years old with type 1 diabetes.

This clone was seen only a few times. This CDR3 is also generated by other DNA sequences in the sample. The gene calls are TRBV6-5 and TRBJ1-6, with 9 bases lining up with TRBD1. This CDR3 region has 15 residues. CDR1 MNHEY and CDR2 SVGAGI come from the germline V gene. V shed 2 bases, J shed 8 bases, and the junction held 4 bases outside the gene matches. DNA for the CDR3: TGTGCCAGCAGTTACAGCCGGACAGGGGATTCACCCCTCCACTTT. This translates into CASSYSRTGDSPLHF.

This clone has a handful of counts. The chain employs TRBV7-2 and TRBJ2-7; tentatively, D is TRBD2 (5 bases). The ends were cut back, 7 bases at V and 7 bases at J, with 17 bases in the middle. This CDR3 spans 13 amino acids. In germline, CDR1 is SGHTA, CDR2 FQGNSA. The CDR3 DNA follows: TGTGCCAGCATCGCTGGACCTACGGGGGAGCAGTACTTC. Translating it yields CASIAGPTGEQYF.

The CDR3 is CSVRGGATDTQYF. The CDR3 region has the DNA TGCAGCGTTCGAGGGGGGGCTACAGATACGCAGTATTTT. The chain uses TRBV29-1 and TRBJ2-3, with a tentative D call TRBD2 (7 bases). V lost 5 bases and J 3 bases, leaving 12 bases between the germline ends. Germline-derived CDR1 and CDR2 are SQVTM and ANQGSEA. This CDR3 contains 13 residues.

CDR3 loop: CASSVNRDIYF. For the CDR3, the DNA is TGTGCCAGCAGCGTCAACCGGGACATCTACTTC. V gene TRBV7-9 combines with J gene TRBJ2-4; D is perhaps TRBD1 (6 bases). Germline CDR1 is SEHNR and CDR2 is FQNEAQ (reference sequence). The CDR3 totals 11 residues. The V gene lost 5 bases and the J gene lost 16 bases, with 15 bases spanning the gap.

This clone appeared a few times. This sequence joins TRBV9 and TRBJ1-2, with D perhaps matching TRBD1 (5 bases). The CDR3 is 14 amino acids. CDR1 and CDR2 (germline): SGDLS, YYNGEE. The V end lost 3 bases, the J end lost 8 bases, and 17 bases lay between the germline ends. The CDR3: CASSGPRPGNGYTF. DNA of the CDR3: TGTGCCAGCAGCGGACCCCGACCAGGGAACGGCTACACCTTC.

The CDR3 DNA follows: TGTGCCAGCTCACCACGGGGGGGGTTCAATGAGCAGTTCTTC. Its translation: CASSPRGGFNEQFF. The chain uses TRBV18 and TRBJ2-1; 7 bases match TRBD2. V shed 1 base, J shed 6 bases, and the junction held 3 bases outside the gene matches. This CDR3 region has 14 residues. Germline V gives CDR1 KGHSH, CDR2 LQKENI.

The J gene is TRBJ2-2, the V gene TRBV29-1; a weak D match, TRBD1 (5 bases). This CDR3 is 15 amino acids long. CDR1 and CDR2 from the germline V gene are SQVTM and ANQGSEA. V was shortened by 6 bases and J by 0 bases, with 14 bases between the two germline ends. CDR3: CSVSNRRTNTGELFF. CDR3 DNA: TGCAGCGTCTCTAACAGGCGAACGAACACCGGGGAGCTGTTTTTT.

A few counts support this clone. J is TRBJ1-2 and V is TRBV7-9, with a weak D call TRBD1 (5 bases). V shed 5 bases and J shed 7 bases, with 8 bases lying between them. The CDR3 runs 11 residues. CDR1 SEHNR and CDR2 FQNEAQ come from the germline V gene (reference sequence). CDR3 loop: CASSARAGYTF. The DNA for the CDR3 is TGTGCCAGCAGCGCCAGGGCTGGCTACACCTTC.

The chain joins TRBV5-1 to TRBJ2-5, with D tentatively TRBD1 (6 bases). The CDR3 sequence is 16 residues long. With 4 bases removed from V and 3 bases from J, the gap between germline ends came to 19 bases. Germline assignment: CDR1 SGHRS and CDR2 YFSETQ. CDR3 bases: TGCGCCAGCAGCCAGGGCATCAGGGGACGGGAAGAGACCCAGTACTTC. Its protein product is CASSQGIRGREETQYF.

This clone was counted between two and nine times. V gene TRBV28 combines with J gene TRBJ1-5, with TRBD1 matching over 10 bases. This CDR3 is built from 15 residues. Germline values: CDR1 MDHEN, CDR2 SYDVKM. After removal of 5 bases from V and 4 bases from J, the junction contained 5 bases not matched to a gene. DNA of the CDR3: TGTGCCAGCAGTCCTCCGGACAGGGGGAATCAGCCCCAGCATTTT. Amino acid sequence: CASSPPDRGNQPQHF.

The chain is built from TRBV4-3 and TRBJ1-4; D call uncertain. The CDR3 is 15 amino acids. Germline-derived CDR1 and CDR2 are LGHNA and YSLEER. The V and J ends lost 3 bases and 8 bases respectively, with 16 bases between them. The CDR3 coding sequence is TGCGCCAGCAGCCACCTGACGGAGTCGGGAGAAAAACTGTTTTTT. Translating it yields CASSHLTESGEKLFF.

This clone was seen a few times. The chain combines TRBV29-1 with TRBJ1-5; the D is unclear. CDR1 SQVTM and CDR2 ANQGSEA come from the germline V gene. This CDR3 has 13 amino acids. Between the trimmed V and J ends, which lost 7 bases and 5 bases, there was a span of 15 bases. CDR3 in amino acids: CSAKIGADQPQHF. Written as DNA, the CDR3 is TGCAGCGCAAAAATAGGAGCGGATCAGCCCCAGCATTTT.

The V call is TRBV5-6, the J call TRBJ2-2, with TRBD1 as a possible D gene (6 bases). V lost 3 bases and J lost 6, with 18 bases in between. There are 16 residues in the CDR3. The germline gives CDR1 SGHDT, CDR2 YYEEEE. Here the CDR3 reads CASSSTGLGDAGELFF. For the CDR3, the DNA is TGTGCCAGCAGCTCTACAGGGCTCGGGGACGCCGGGGAGCTGTTTTTT.

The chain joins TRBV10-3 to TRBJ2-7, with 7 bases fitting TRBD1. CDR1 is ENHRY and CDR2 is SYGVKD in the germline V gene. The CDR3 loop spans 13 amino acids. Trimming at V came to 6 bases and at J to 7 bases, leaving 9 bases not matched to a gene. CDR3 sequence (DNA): TGTGCCATCAGGCACGACAGGGCGAGGGAGCAGTACTTC. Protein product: CAIRHDRAREQYF.

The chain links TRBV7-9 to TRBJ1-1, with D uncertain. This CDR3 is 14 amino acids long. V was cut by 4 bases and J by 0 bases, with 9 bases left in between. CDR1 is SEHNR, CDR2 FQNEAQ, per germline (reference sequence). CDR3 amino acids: CASSSQSMNTEAFF. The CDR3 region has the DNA TGTGCCAGCAGCTCCCAATCCATGAACACTGAAGCTTTCTTT.

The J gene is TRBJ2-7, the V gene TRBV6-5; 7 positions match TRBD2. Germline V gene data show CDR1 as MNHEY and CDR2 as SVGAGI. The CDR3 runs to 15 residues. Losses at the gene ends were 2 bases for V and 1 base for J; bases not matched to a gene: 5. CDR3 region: CASSYDASGSYEQYF. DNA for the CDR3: TGTGCCAGCAGTTACGATGCTAGCGGTTCCTACGAGCAGTACTTC.

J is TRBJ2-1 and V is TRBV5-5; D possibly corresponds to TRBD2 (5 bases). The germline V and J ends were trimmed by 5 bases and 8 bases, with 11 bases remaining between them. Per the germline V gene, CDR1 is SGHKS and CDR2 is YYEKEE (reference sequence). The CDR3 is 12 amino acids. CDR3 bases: TGTGCCAGCAGGGGGAGTACCGATGAGCAGTTCTTC. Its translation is CASRGSTDEQFF.

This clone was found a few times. The CDR3: CASSLAMALQGDTQYF. The CDR3 DNA sequence: TGCGCCAGCAGCTTGGCCATGGCCCTTCAGGGGGATACGCAGTATTTT. This chain connects TRBV5-1 to TRBJ2-3, with D perhaps matching TRBD1 (6 bases). The length of the CDR3 is 16 residues. Germline lookup yields CDR1 SGHRS and CDR2 YFSETQ. Trimming shortened V by 0 bases and J by 6 bases, and 17 bases separated the two germline ends.

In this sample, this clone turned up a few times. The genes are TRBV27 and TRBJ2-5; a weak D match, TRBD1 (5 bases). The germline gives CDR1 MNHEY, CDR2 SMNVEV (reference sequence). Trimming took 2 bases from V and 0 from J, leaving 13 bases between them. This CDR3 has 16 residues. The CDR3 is CASSLEFPGYQETQYF. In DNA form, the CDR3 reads TGTGCCAGCAGTTTAGAGTTTCCAGGGTACCAAGAGACCCAGTACTTC.

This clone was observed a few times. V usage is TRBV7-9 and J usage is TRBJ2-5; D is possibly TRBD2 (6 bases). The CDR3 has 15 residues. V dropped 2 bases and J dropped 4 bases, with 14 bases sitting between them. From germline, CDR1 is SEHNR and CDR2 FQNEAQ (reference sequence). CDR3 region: CASSLSELAAETQYF. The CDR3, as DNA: TGTGCCAGCAGCTTATCCGAACTAGCAGCAGAGACCCAGTACTTC.

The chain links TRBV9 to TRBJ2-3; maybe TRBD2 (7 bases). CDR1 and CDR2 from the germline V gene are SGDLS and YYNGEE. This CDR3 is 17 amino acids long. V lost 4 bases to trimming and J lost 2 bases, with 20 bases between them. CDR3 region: CASSPRFAGAFTDTQYF. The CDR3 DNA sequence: TGTGCCAGCAGCCCCCGATTTGCGGGGGCCTTCACAGATACGCAGTATTTT.

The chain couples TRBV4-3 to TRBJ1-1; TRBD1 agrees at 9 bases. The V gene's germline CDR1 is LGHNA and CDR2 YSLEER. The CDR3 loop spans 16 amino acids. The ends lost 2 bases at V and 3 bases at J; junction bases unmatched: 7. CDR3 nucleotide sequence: TGCGCCAGCAGCCAAACAGGGGGCGCCTGGGACACTGAAGCTTTCTTT. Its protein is CASSQTGGAWDTEAFF.

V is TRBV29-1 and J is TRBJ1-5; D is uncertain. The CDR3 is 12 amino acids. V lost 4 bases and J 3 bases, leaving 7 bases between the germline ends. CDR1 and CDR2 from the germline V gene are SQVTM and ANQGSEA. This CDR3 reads CSVGEHNQPQHF. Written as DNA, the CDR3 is TGCAGCGTTGGAGAACACAATCAGCCCCAGCATTTT.

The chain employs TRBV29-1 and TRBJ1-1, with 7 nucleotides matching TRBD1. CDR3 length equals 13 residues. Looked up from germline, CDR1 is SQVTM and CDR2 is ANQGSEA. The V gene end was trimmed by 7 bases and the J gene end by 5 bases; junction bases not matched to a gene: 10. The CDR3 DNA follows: TGCAGCGGGGTGGAGGGGGCAGGGACTGAAGCTTTCTTT. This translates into CSGVEGAGTEAFF.

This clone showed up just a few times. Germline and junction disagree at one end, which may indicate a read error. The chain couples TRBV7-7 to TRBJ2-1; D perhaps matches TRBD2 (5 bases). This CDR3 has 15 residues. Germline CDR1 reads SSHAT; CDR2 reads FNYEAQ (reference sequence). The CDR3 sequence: CASSSGPTKGDEQFF. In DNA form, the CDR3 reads TGTGCTAGCAGTTCCGGGCCAACCAAGGGAGATGAGCAGTTCTTC.

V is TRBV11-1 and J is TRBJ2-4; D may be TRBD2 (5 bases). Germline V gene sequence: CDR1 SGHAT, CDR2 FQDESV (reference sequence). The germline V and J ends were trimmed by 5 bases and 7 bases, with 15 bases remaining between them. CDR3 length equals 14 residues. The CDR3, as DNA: TGTGCCAGCAGCAGACCGGGATCCCCGAACATTCAGTACTTC. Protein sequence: CASSRPGSPNIQYF.